This T cell receptor beta chain was sequenced for a study of cytomegalovirus exposure and HLA in healthy donors. PCR was performed using 60 Vbeta and 13 Jbeta primers. Clones were sequenced by immunoSEQ multiplex PCR, and TCRdb holds only the in-frame ones, with some missing. The data show about 93,000 clones, with just over 75% seen just once and approximately 0.6% held by the top ten. Study results and limitations: Testing in vitro showed three CMV-associated chains specific for CMV antigens.

Remarks on this clone: Its antigen is as yet unknown.

V was clipped by 5 bases and J by 8 bases, with 22 bases between them. The V gene's germline CDR1 is MNHEY and CDR2 SMNVEV (reference sequence). CDR3 length: 16 residues. The sample comprised PBMCs. The chain links TRBV27 to TRBJ2-1; D is perhaps TRBD2 (5 bases). The origin of this receptor is a young man in good health and CMV-seronegative. Here the CDR3 DNA reads TGTGCCAGCAGTCCTCGGACGGGGAGAAGCTCGGATGAGCAGTTCTTC. Its translation is CASSPRTGRSSDEQFF.